Below are 8 T cell receptor beta chains sequenced from a single sample in a study of cytomegalovirus exposure and HLA in healthy donors. Primers: 60 Vbeta forward and 13 Jbeta reverse. Generated by immunoSEQ multiplex PCR, the TCRdb table keeps only in-frame clones and is missing some. This sample's table reports about 120,000 clones. The sample taken for sequencing was PBMCs. The source of these receptors is a man aged 25-40 years in good health and CMV-seronegative.

V is TRBV4-1 and J is TRBJ1-5; D gene ambiguous. The CDR3 runs 15 residues. V gave up 0 bases and J gave up 2 bases, with 8 bases separating them. Germline CDR1 MGHRA, CDR2 YSYEKL. CDR3: CASSQEAAGNQPQHF. The CDR3, as DNA: TGCGCCAGCAGCCAAGAGGCGGCGGGCAATCAGCCCCAGCATTTT.

V usage is TRBV25-1 and J usage is TRBJ2-6, with D unclear. Per germline, CDR1 MGHDK and CDR2 SYGVNS. This CDR3 has 14 residues. Trimming stripped 6 bases from V and 0 bases from J, with 6 bases between. The CDR3 reads CASRLSSGANVLTF. The CDR3 DNA is TGTGCCAGCAGACTGAGCTCTGGGGCCAACGTCCTGACTTTC.

V and J are TRBV13 and TRBJ1-5; D unresolved. V lost 6 bases and J lost 9, with 15 bases in between. This CDR3 has 13 residues. Germline V gene lookup returns CDR1 PRHDT and CDR2 FYEKMQ (reference sequence). CDR3 residues: CASSLALSGPQHF. As DNA, the CDR3 is TGTGCCAGCAGTTTGGCCCTCTCAGGGCCCCAGCATTTT.

The chain carries TRBV11-2 and TRBJ1-6; 8 bases map to TRBD1. V lost 5 bases, J lost 10 bases, and 16 bases stayed unmatched. CDR1 is SGHAT and CDR2 is FQNNGV in the germline V gene. The CDR3 is made up of 17 amino acids. CDR3 sequence reads: CASSPGGARGLGSPLHF. The DNA for the CDR3 is TGTGCCAGCAGCCCCGGCGGGGCCAGGGGGCTAGGGTCACCCCTCCACTTT.

The chain combines TRBV7-8 with TRBJ2-3; D ambiguous. Trimming removed 5 bases at V and 0 bases at J, with 9 bases between. Germline V gives CDR1 SGHVS, CDR2 FQNEAQ. The CDR3 consists of 14 residues. CDR3 sequence: CASSRKTSTDTQYF. The CDR3 DNA is TGTGCCAGCAGCCGAAAGACTAGCACAGATACGCAGTATTTT.

The chain links TRBV15 to TRBJ2-7, with TRBD2 identical over 11 bases. Germline lookup yields CDR1 LNHNV and CDR2 YYDKDF (reference sequence). The V and J ends lost 6 bases and 7 bases, in that order; junction bases with no gene match: 17. The CDR3 consists of 17 residues. CDR3 bases: TGTGCCACCAGTTCAGGAGTTCTAGCGGGGGGCCGACCGGAGCAGTACTTC. Translating gives CATSSGVLAGGRPEQYF.

The genes are TRBV4-1 and TRBJ1-4; D is ambiguous. The CDR3 runs to 15 residues. The germline V and J ends were trimmed by 0 bases and 8 bases, with 13 bases remaining between them. The germline V gene has CDR1 MGHRA and CDR2 YSYEKL. CDR3 nucleotides: TGCGCCAGCAGCCAAGATCCGGGTTTCGGGGAAAAACTGTTTTTT. Protein sequence: CASSQDPGFGEKLFF.

The genes are TRBV4-2 and TRBJ1-6, with D unresolved. The CDR3 totals 15 residues. The V and J ends lost 4 bases and 8 bases respectively, with 15 bases between them. Looked up from germline, CDR1 is LGHNA and CDR2 is YNFKEQ. As DNA, the CDR3 is TGTGCCAGCAGCCGCCAGACCGTGGAGGATTCACCCCTCCACTTT. Encoded protein: CASSRQTVEDSPLHF.